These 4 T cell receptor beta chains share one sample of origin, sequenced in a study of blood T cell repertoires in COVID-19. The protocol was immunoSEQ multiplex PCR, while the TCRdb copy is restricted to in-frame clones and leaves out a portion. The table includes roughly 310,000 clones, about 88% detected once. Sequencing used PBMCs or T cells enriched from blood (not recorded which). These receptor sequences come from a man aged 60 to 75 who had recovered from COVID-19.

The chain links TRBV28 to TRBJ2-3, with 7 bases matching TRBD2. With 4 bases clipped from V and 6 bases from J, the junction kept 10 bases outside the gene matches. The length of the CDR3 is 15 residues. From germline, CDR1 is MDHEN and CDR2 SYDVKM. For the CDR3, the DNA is TGTGCCAGCAGTTCCGCCGATGGACTAGATGATACGCAGTATTTT. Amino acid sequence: CASSSADGLDDTQYF.

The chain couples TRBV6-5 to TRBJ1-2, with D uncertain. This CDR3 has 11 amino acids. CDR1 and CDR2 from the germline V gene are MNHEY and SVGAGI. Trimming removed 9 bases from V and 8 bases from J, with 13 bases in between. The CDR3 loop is CASRVGGGYTF. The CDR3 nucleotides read TGTGCCAGTCGTGTTGGCGGCGGCTACACCTTC.

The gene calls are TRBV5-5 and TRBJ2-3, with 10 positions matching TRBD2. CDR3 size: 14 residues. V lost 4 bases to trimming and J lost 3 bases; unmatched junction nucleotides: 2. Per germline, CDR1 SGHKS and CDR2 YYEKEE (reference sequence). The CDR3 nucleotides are TGTGCCAGCAGCGGACTAGCGGAAACAGATACGCAGTATTTT. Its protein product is CASSGLAETDTQYF.

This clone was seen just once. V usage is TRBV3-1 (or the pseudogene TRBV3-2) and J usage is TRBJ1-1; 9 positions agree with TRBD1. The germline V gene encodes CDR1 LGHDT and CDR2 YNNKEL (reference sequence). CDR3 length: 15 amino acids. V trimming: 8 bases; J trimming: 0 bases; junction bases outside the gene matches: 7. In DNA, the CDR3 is TGTGCCAGCTTACAGACAGGGGGTATGAACACTGAAGCTTTCTTT. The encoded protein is CASLQTGGMNTEAFF.